This entry features one T cell receptor (beta chain) sequence. Clones were sequenced by immunoSEQ multiplex PCR, and TCRdb holds only the in-frame ones, with some missing. The data contain tens of thousands of clones, around 87% of them singletons. CDR3 length: 13 residues. Unmatched junction bases numbered 4, after V lost 1 base and J lost 9 bases. Germline CDR1 reads SGHRS; CDR2 reads YFSETQ. The data were taken from a study of OX40 agonist ivuxolimab in advanced cancers. The sample consisted of CD4+ or CD8+ T cells sorted from blood, taken in a trial of the OX40 agonist ivuxolimab. This chain connects TRBV5-1 to TRBJ2-1; 7 bases match TRBD2. The receptor's source is an adult with an advanced solid tumor such as melanoma, head and neck, liver or kidney cancer. CDR3 sequence: CASSLSWEGEQFF. CDR3 bases: TGCGCCAGCAGCTTGAGTTGGGAGGGTGAGCAGTTCTTC. Looking up the rest from reference TRBV5-1 and TRBJ2-1 gives the full variable domain: KAGVTQTPRYLIKTRGQQVTLSCSPISGHRSVSWYQQTPGQGLQFLFEYFSETQRNKGNFPGRFSGRQFSNSRSEMNVSTLELGDSALYLCASSLSWEGEQFFGPGTRLTVL.